Listed here are 25 T cell receptor beta chains from one sample, sequenced in a study of CD8 T cells in ankylosing spondylitis. MiXCR was run by TCRdb on the 5' RACE reads, yielding one entry per CDR3 protein. The sample contains around 210,000 distinct CDR3 sequences, approximately 8% of which appear only once. Sequencing was carried out using blood, either unsorted or a sorted T cell fraction (not recorded which). The receptors shown here come from a female donor with ankylosing spondylitis or in good health (not recorded which).

In its sample, this clonotype was seen many times. V is TRBV29-1 and J is TRBJ1-2; 7 positions match TRBD1. The CDR3 consists of 13 residues. CDR1 SQVTM and CDR2 ANQGSEA come from the germline V gene. Trimming removed 5 bases from V and 4 bases from J; junction bases left unmatched: 7. CDR3 in DNA: TGCAGCGTTCTCAGACAGGGTGCCTATGGCTACACCTTC. Amino acids: CSVLRQGAYGYTF.

Many counts were recorded for this clonotype. The rearrangement joins TRBV12-3 or TRBV12-4 to TRBJ1-3; 7 bases align to TRBD1. The CDR3 contains 15 residues. V trimming: 3 bases; J trimming: 3 bases; junction bases outside the gene matches: 5. The CDR3 protein is CASSFRGLSGNTIYF. The CDR3 DNA follows: TGTGCCAGCAGTTTTAGGGGGCTGAGTGGAAACACCATATATTTT.

On this clonotype: The germline gene is not matched at one end of the junction; a read error may be the cause. The gene calls are TRBV11-2 and TRBJ2-6, with no clear D. CDR1 and CDR2 from the germline V gene are SGHAT and FQNNGV. The CDR3 contains 16 residues. Here the CDR3 reads CTSSLDLSSGANVLTF. CDR3 nucleotides: TGTACCAGCAGCTTAGATCTTAGCTCTGGGGCCAACGTCCTGACTTTC.

This clonotype has a count of ten or more. The chain recombines TRBV12-3 or TRBV12-4 with TRBJ1-5, with no clear D. The CDR3 length is 14 residues. Trimming left V 4 bases short and J 0 bases short, with 7 bases between. CDR3 nucleotide sequence: TGTGCCAGCAGTTATACACATAGCAATCAGCCCCAGCATTTT. Protein sequence: CASSYTHSNQPQHF.

This clonotype was counted a few times. This chain joins TRBV5-1 and TRBJ2-1; 10 positions match TRBD2. CDR3 size: 15 residues. V lost 4 bases to trimming and J lost 7 bases; unmatched junction nucleotides: 8. Germline values: CDR1 SGHRS, CDR2 YFSETQ. In DNA form, the CDR3 reads TGCGCCAGCAGCCTCCCTAGCGGGAGTATGAATGAGCAGTTCTTC. Translating it yields CASSLPSGSMNEQFF. Combining the CDR3 with reference TRBV5-1 and TRBJ2-1 gives the whole variable domain KAGVTQTPRYLIKTRGQQVTLSCSPISGHRSVSWYQQTPGQGLQFLFEYFSETQRNKGNFPGRFSGRQFSNSRSEMNVSTLELGDSALYLCASSLPSGSMNEQFFGPGTRLTVL.

This clonotype was counted at least ten times. The rearrangement uses TRBV20-1 and TRBJ2-1, with D perhaps being TRBD1 or TRBD2 (5 bases each). Trimming took 0 bases from V and 7 from J, leaving 7 bases between them. Germline lookup yields CDR1 DFQATT and CDR2 SNEGSKA (reference sequence). The CDR3 length is 12 residues. CDR3 nucleotides: TGCAGTGCTAGAGAGGGGGAGAATGAGCAGTTCTTC. Its translation: CSAREGENEQFF.

Ten or more counts support this clonotype. The chain carries TRBV24-1 and TRBJ2-1; 8 bases align to TRBD2. This CDR3 is 14 amino acids long. V trimming: 6 bases; J trimming: 10 bases; junction bases outside the gene matches: 10. In germline, CDR1 is KGHDR, CDR2 SFDVKD. As DNA, the CDR3 is TGTGCCACCAGTTCCACGGGAGGGCCAGGGGAGCAGTTCTTC. Encoded protein: CATSSTGGPGEQFF.

The V gene is TRBV12-5, the J gene TRBJ2-7; TRBD2 matches 12 bases. V lost 6 bases to trimming and J lost 5 bases; unmatched junction nucleotides: 2. Per the germline V gene, CDR1 is LGHNT and CDR2 is FRNRAP. The CDR3 sequence is 13 residues long. The chain's CDR3 is CASGLAGGDEQYF. In nucleotides, the CDR3 is TGTGCTAGTGGACTAGCGGGAGGCGACGAGCAGTACTTC.

The J gene is TRBJ2-5, the V gene TRBV5-1; no reliable D call. The germline gives CDR1 SGHRS, CDR2 YFSETQ. The CDR3 is 15 residues long. Trimming removed 7 bases from V and 1 base from J, with 17 bases in between. The CDR3 sequence: CASGPGRWGQETQYF. CDR3 sequence (DNA): TGCGCCAGCGGACCTGGACGGTGGGGCCAAGAGACCCAGTACTTC.

Comments on this clonotype: A much more abundant neighbour one base away suggests this may be a read error. The chain employs TRBV5-1 and TRBJ1-2; maybe TRBD1 (5 bases). The CDR3 contains 11 residues. Germline values: CDR1 SGHRS, CDR2 YFSETQ. V was cut by 7 bases and J by 11 bases, with 15 bases left in between. The CDR3 sequence: CASRQTDRYTF. For the CDR3, the DNA is TGCGCCAGCCGTCAGACAGATCGGTACACCTTC.

This clonotype was recorded at least ten times. V usage is TRBV2 and J usage is TRBJ2-2, with D possibly called TRBD1 or TRBD2 (5 bases each). The CDR3 consists of 17 residues. The germline gives CDR1 SNHLY, CDR2 FYNNEI. The V and J ends lost 7 bases and 4 bases respectively, with 22 bases between them. The CDR3 DNA is TGTGCCAGCAAAGCCACCCCGGGACCTTACGCCACCGGGGAGCTGTTTTTT. Residues: CASKATPGPYATGELFF.

This clonotype was observed many times. J is TRBJ2-2 and V is TRBV29-1; D is unclear. The length of the CDR3 is 12 residues. Looked up from germline, CDR1 is SQVTM and CDR2 is ANQGSEA. The V end was cut by 0 bases, the J end by 4 bases, with 3 bases between. The CDR3 protein is CSVEEGTGELFF. The CDR3 DNA reads TGCAGCGTTGAAGAGGGCACCGGGGAGCTGTTTTTT.

This clonotype appeared a single time. The chain has TRBV7-2 and TRBJ2-5, with D perhaps matching TRBD1 (5 bases). This CDR3 has 15 residues. Germline CDR1 and CDR2: SGHTA and FQGNSA. The V end lost 4 bases, the J end lost 0 bases, and 12 bases lay between the germline ends. The CDR3 loop is CASSSSPGNQETQYF. The CDR3 DNA is TGTGCCAGCAGCTCCAGCCCAGGGAACCAAGAGACCCAGTACTTC. Complete variable domain (other parts from reference TRBV7-2 and TRBJ2-5): GAGVSQSPSNKVTEKGKDVELRCDPISGHTALYWYRQSLGQGLEFLIYFQGNSAPDKSGLPSDRFSAERTGGSVSTLTIQRTQQEDSAVYLCASSSSPGNQETQYFGPGTRLLVL.

The chain couples TRBV5-4 to TRBJ2-7; a possible D gene is TRBD2 (5 bases). The germline V gene encodes CDR1 SGHNT and CDR2 YYREEE (reference sequence). The CDR3 covers 15 residues. Trimming removed 2 bases at V and 2 bases at J, with 14 bases between. The CDR3 coding sequence is TGTGCCAGCAGCTTAAATGGAGGCGGAGCCTACGAGCAGTACTTC. This translates into CASSLNGGGAYEQYF.

The sample holds many counts of this clonotype. The V and J genes are TRBV11-2 and TRBJ1-2; no firm D call. CDR3 length: 14 residues. Trimming stripped 1 base from V and 0 bases from J, with 6 bases between. CDR1 and CDR2 from the germline V gene are SGHAT and FQNNGV. The CDR3: CASSLGAANYGYTF. CDR3 coding DNA: TGTGCCAGCAGCTTAGGAGCGGCTAACTATGGCTACACCTTC.

To note about this clonotype: A much larger clone sits a single nucleotide away, making a read error possible. The V and J genes are TRBV28 and TRBJ1-1; 7 bases are shared with TRBD1. The CDR3 consists of 13 residues. CDR1 MDHEN and CDR2 SYDVKM come from the germline V gene. As DNA, the CDR3 is TGTGTCAGCATAGGACAGGCGGCCACTGAAGCTTTCTTT. It encodes CVSIGQAATEAFF.

This clonotype was seen ten or more times. The chain recombines TRBV20-1 with TRBJ1-2; TRBD1 agrees at 8 bases. The CDR3 consists of 15 residues. V lost 5 bases and J lost 2; bases outside the gene matches: 10. Germline V lookup: CDR1 DFQATT, CDR2 SNEGSKA (reference sequence). The CDR3 protein is CSASDGTGANYGYTF. CDR3 DNA: TGCAGTGCTTCCGACGGGACAGGTGCGAACTATGGCTACACCTTC.

In its sample, this clonotype was seen many times. This chain uses TRBV20-1 with TRBJ1-1; D remains unclear. CDR1 and CDR2 from the germline V gene are DFQATT and SNEGSKA (reference sequence). The ends were cut back, 0 bases at V and 1 base at J, with 12 bases in the middle. The CDR3 covers 15 residues. CDR3 region: CSARDRVIPNTEAFF. The CDR3 DNA reads as TGCAGTGCTAGAGATCGGGTCATACCGAACACTGAAGCTTTCTTT.

This clonotype came up many times. The gene calls are TRBV29-1 and TRBJ2-1; D may correspond to TRBD1 or TRBD2 (5 bases each). The germline V and J ends were trimmed by 1 base and 6 bases, with 16 bases remaining between them. Germline V lookup: CDR1 SQVTM, CDR2 ANQGSEA. This CDR3 is built from 15 residues. The CDR3 loop is CSVEVHWGIGNEQFF. The CDR3 nucleotides read TGCAGCGTTGAAGTACACTGGGGGATTGGCAATGAGCAGTTCTTC.

This clonotype was picked up many times. The J gene is TRBJ2-1, the V gene TRBV9, with D uncertain. This CDR3 spans 12 amino acids. Per germline, CDR1 SGDLS and CDR2 YYNGEE. V lost 4 bases, J lost 10 bases, and 12 bases lay in between. CDR3 sequence: CASSPQLYEQFF. CDR3 in DNA: TGTGCCAGCAGCCCACAGCTGTACGAGCAGTTCTTC.

Ten or more counts support this clonotype. The rearrangement uses TRBV6-1 and TRBJ2-7; D possibly corresponds to TRBD1 (6 bases). The germline CDR1 and CDR2 sequences are MNHNS and SASEGT. Trimming took off 7 bases at V and 7 bases at J, with 20 bases between the two ends. The CDR3 spans 14 residues. The CDR3: CASTPTGGLGEQYF. CDR3 DNA sequence: TGTGCCAGCACCCCGACAGGCGGCTTAGGGGAGCAGTACTTC.

This clonotype came up many times. J is TRBJ2-2 and V is TRBV9; 11 bases are shared with TRBD2. CDR1 and CDR2 from the germline V gene are SGDLS and YYNGEE. This CDR3 comprises 16 residues. With V trimmed by 3 bases and J by 5 bases, 6 bases remained unmatched. As DNA, the CDR3 is TGTGCCAGCAGCGGACCGGGACTAGCGGCTACCGGGGAGCTGTTTTTT. Amino acid sequence: CASSGPGLAATGELFF.

Ten or more counts support this clonotype. The gene calls are TRBV20-1 and TRBJ2-5; possible D gene TRBD1, 5 bases. Deletions cut 0 bases from V and 3 bases from J, with 14 bases between. Per the germline V gene, CDR1 is DFQATT and CDR2 is SNEGSKA (reference sequence). The CDR3 is 15 amino acids. The CDR3 DNA sequence: TGCAGTGCTAGAGAGGACAATGGTCACGAAGAGACCCAGTACTTC. Translated, it gives CSAREDNGHEETQYF.

This clonotype was counted at least ten times. This rearrangement joins TRBV4-3 to TRBJ2-7; D gene uncertain. The CDR3 consists of 15 residues. V lost 1 base and J lost 3, with 13 bases in between. Germline assignment: CDR1 LGHNA and CDR2 YSLEER. Here the CDR3 reads CASSQGPPSSYEQYF. Here the CDR3 DNA reads TGCGCCAGCAGCCAAGGCCCGCCTAGTAGCTACGAGCAGTACTTC.

This clonotype has at least ten counts. The chain employs TRBV14 and TRBJ2-1; D is unresolved. V was cut by 0 bases and J by 9 bases, with 24 bases left in between. The CDR3 is 18 residues long. CDR1 and CDR2 (germline): SGHDN, FVKESK. CDR3 amino acids: CASSQDPRGSRMWGEQFF. DNA of the CDR3: TGTGCCAGCAGCCAAGATCCCCGAGGTAGCAGAATGTGGGGTGAGCAGTTCTTC.